These 19 T cell receptor beta chains originate from one sample sequenced in a study of read filtering for tumor transcriptome and immune sequencing (dated by TCRdb to 2020 to 2022). The instrument given in TCRdb is Illumina HiSeq 4000. Starting from approximately 0.4 ug RNA, TCR libraries were constructed with the Immunoverse kit using molecular barcoded adaptors that cover the alpha/delta and beta/gamma chains. TCRdb reprocessed the public reads (quality trimming at Q25 with fastp, clone calling with MiXCR) and kept in-frame beta chains. Entries are consolidated by CDR3 protein sequence, retaining the most common genes and DNA. This sample comprises 20,000 to 30,000 distinct CDR3 sequences, 22% of them detected only once. 47% of the sample is taken by the ten largest. The sample comprised a population of CD138-negative cells sorted from bone marrow. According to the study, the label for this sample's cell subset or site signals: bone marrow mononuclear cells depleted of CD138+ plasma/myeloma cells by negative magnetic selection. Every receptor here comes from a donor at least 40 years old with multiple myeloma.

This chain connects TRBV7-8 to TRBJ2-5; D possibly corresponds to TRBD2 (6 bases). V lost 2 bases to trimming and J lost 4 bases, with 14 bases between them. The CDR3 consists of 15 residues. Germline V gene data show CDR1 as SGHVS and CDR2 as FQNEAQ. The CDR3 protein is CASSLWAGTRETQYF. The CDR3 coding sequence is TGTGCCAGCAGCTTATGGGCGGGAACAAGAGAGACCCAGTACTTC.

As regards this clonotype: A much larger clone sits a single nucleotide away, making a read error possible. The V and J genes are TRBV7-2 and TRBJ1-2; D unclear. Per germline, CDR1 SGHTA and CDR2 FQGNSA. The CDR3 has 13 residues. The DNA of the CDR3 is TGTGTCAGCAGCTTATGGGGAGAGAACTACTACACCTTC. It codes for CVSSLWGENYYTF.

The sample holds a few counts of this clonotype. The chain links TRBV12-3 or TRBV12-4 to TRBJ1-4; no clear D. V was shortened by 0 bases and J by 10 bases, with 6 bases between the two germline ends. The CDR3 length is 12 residues. The CDR3 DNA reads TGTGCCAGCAGTTTAGCGTGGTCAAAACTGTTTTTT. Encoded protein: CASSLAWSKLFF.

This clonotype was seen ten or more times. The V and J genes are TRBV5-1 and TRBJ2-5; the D is unclear. The CDR3 has 14 residues. With 0 bases removed from V and 5 bases from J, the gap between germline ends came to 11 bases. The V gene's germline CDR1 is SGHRS and CDR2 YFSETQ. DNA for the CDR3: TGCGCCAGCAGCTTGGTGGCTTTTGGTGAGACCCAGTACTTC. Amino acid sequence: CASSLVAFGETQYF.

For this clonotype: At one of its ends the junction is not consistent with the germline gene, which may arise from a read error. The chain is built from TRBV6-1 and TRBJ2-2, with a tentative D call TRBD1 (6 bases). Germline CDR1 reads MNHNS; CDR2 reads SASEGT. The CDR3 is 14 residues long. CDR3 sequence reads: CAISWTANTGKLFF. The CDR3 DNA follows: TGTGCCATCAGTTGGACAGCGAACACCGGGAAGCTGTTTTTT.

This clonotype was detected many times. This rearrangement joins TRBV11-2 to TRBJ1-1; 8 bases agree with TRBD1. Per the germline V gene, CDR1 is SGHAT and CDR2 is FQNNGV. The CDR3 runs 12 residues. V trimming: 5 bases; J trimming: 10 bases; junction bases outside the gene matches: 6. The CDR3, as DNA: TGTGCCAGCAGCCCCGGACAGGGTCGAGCTTTCTTT. Encoded protein: CASSPGQGRAFF.

A few counts support this clonotype. The gene calls are TRBV5-6 and TRBJ2-5; 7 bases align to TRBD2. Germline assignment: CDR1 SGHDT and CDR2 YYEEEE. V dropped 0 bases and J dropped 1; count of bases not matched to a gene: 3. The CDR3 contains 15 residues. CDR3 protein: CASSLGAGPQETQYF. Here the CDR3 DNA reads TGTGCCAGCAGCTTGGGAGCGGGGCCCCAAGAGACCCAGTACTTC.

This clonotype was seen repeatedly, ten times or more. The genes are TRBV5-1 and TRBJ1-4, with a weak D call TRBD1 (5 bases). Germline assignment: CDR1 SGHRS and CDR2 YFSETQ. CDR3 length equals 19 residues. The V gene lost 2 bases and the J gene lost 0 bases, with 20 bases spanning the gap. The CDR3 is CASSLIAGPTATTNEKLFF. CDR3 nucleotides: TGCGCCAGCAGCTTAATCGCAGGGCCGACGGCCACAACTAATGAAAAACTGTTTTTT.

This clonotype came up many times. The chain employs TRBV20-1 and TRBJ2-3; perhaps TRBD2 as D (7 bases). The CDR3 contains 18 residues. Germline CDR1 DFQATT, CDR2 SNEGSKA (reference sequence). The V end was cut by 6 bases, the J end by 0 bases, with 25 bases between. The CDR3, as DNA: TGCAGTGCCATGGGTTTGGGGGGGCCTTCCCTCAGCACAGATACGCAGTATTTT. Protein sequence: CSAMGLGGPSLSTDTQYF.

This clonotype has just a few counts. The chain combines TRBV5-1 with TRBJ1-3; D call uncertain. Trimming pared 0 bases from V and 4 bases from J, leaving 5 bases between. Germline V CDR1 and CDR2: SGHRS, YFSETQ. CDR3 length: 13 residues. CDR3 DNA sequence: TGCGCCAGCAGCTTGGACAGAGGAAACACCATATATTTT. Its protein product is CASSLDRGNTIYF.

This clonotype appeared many times. The V call is TRBV25-1, the J call TRBJ1-1; D ambiguous. V lost 10 bases to trimming and J lost 5 bases, with 11 bases between them. This CDR3 spans 11 amino acids. Germline V lookup: CDR1 MGHDK, CDR2 SYGVNS. The CDR3 loop is CAIQTGTEAFF. The DNA of the CDR3 is TGTGCCATCCAGACGGGGACTGAAGCTTTCTTT.

This clonotype was counted at least ten times. The chain is built from TRBV2 and TRBJ2-2; D is unclear. The CDR3 consists of 14 residues. Trimming cost V 2 bases and J 1 base, with 5 bases left between them. The V gene's germline CDR1 is SNHLY and CDR2 FYNNEI. CDR3 bases: TGTGCCAGCAGTGAACTAGGGAACACCGGGGAGCTGTTTTTT. Translated: CASSELGNTGELFF. Together with reference TRBV2 and TRBJ2-2, the CDR3 gives the full variable domain: EPEVTQTPSHQVTQMGQEVILRCVPISNHLYFYWYRQILGQKVEFLVSFYNNEISEKSEIFDDQFSVERPDGSNFTLKIRSTKLEDSAMYFCASSELGNTGELFFGEGSRLTVL.

Concerning this clonotype itself: This may be a read error: a much more frequent sequence differs by one nucleotide. The rearrangement joins TRBV11-3 to TRBJ2-2; D possibly corresponds to TRBD2 (5 bases). CDR3 length: 13 residues. CDR1 is SGHNT and CDR2 is YENEEA in the germline V gene. V was pared by 5 bases and J by 7 bases, with 11 bases between. The CDR3 is CASSGRTGGELFF. CDR3 in DNA: TGTGCCAGCAGCGGCAGGACTGGCGGGGAGCTGTTTTTT.

This clonotype was recorded many times. The V and J genes are TRBV7-9 and TRBJ2-5; D gene ambiguous. With 4 bases removed from V and 9 bases from J, the gap between germline ends came to 9 bases. The CDR3 loop spans 11 amino acids. CDR1 is SEHNR, CDR2 FQNEAQ, per germline (reference sequence). CDR3 nucleotides: TGTGCCAGCAGCTCCGCGGTGGCCCAGTACTTC. It yields the protein CASSSAVAQYF.

By frequency in the sample, this clonotype is large (0.1 to 1%). This chain connects TRBV2 to TRBJ1-1; TRBD1 aligns across 7 bases. The CDR3 totals 12 residues. J gave up 10 bases and V 5 bases, and 7 bases lay outside the gene matches. Per germline, CDR1 SNHLY and CDR2 FYNNEI. In DNA, the CDR3 is TGTGCCAGCAGTACGGACAGGTATCGAGCTTTCTTT. Protein product: CASSTDRYRAFF.

This clonotype was recorded at least ten times. Without the conserved terminal phenylalanine or tryptophan, this CDR3 likely stems from a read error. This chain connects TRBV2 to TRBJ1-1, with D perhaps TRBD1 (5 bases). Trimming removed 7 bases from V and 3 bases from J, with 18 bases in between. This CDR3 is built from 15 residues. Per the germline V gene, CDR1 is SNHLY and CDR2 is FYNNEI. In DNA form, the CDR3 reads TGTGCCAGCACCTACCACCTCGGGGGTGACACTGAAGCTTTCCTT. This sequence encodes CASTYHLGGDTEAFL.

This clonotype came up many times. The chain has TRBV12-3 or TRBV12-4 and TRBJ1-2; the match to TRBD1 covers 12 bases. The CDR3 covers 15 residues. The V gene end was trimmed by 5 bases and the J gene end by 4 bases; junction bases not matched to a gene: 5. The CDR3 DNA sequence: TGTGCCAGCAGTCCCAAGGGACAGGGGGCCTATGGCTACACCTTC. It codes for CASSPKGQGAYGYTF.

The chain couples TRBV7-2 to TRBJ2-3; TRBD2 matches at 11 bases. Germline CDR1 is SGHTA and CDR2 is FQGNSA. With 8 bases clipped from V and 6 bases from J, the junction kept 10 bases outside the gene matches. The CDR3 consists of 15 residues. CDR3 residues: CASRVAGGPGDTQYF. Written as DNA, the CDR3 is TGTGCCAGCCGTGTAGCGGGGGGGCCGGGGGATACGCAGTATTTT.

This clonotype occurred many times. The chain couples TRBV28 to TRBJ2-5, with D possibly being TRBD2 (7 bases). The CDR3 sequence is 18 residues long. Deletions cut 4 bases from V and 3 bases from J, with 24 bases between. CDR1 and CDR2 (germline): MDHEN, SYDVKM. CDR3 bases: TGTGCCAGCAGTTCCAGGGGAGGATGGGGGGGGCAGAAAGAGACCCAGTACTTC. This codes for CASSSRGGWGGQKETQYF. Using reference TRBV28 and TRBJ2-5 for the parts outside the CDR3, the full variable domain is DVKVTQSSRYLVKRTGEKVFLECVQDMDHENMFWYRQDPGLGLRLIYFSYDVKMKEKGDIPEGYSVSREKKERFSLILESASTNQTSMYLCASSSRGGWGGQKETQYFGPGTRLLVL.